This T cell receptor (beta chain) was obtained from a study of blood T cell repertoires in COVID-19. Study summary: There were acute and convalescent COVID-19 samples, and they came from the United States, Italy and Spain. Sources were T cells, B-cell-depleted T cells, or PBMCs; the material itself was cDNA or gDNA.

The authors' processing: Quantification of nucleated cells was approximated via reference gene primer amplification. Assay: immunoSEQ multiplex PCR; the TCRdb copy retains only in-frame clones and omits some. V, J and clone size are taken as reported in that table, and D and trimming were inferred from the DNA itself. In the table there are 62,000 or so clones, 88% of which are singletons. Germline V CDR1 and CDR2: SGHTA, FQGTGA. The germline V and J ends were trimmed by 6 bases and 2 bases, with 13 bases remaining between them. CDR3 length: 14 residues. The TCR was taken from a human donor in a cohort sampled during active COVID-19. The sequenced sample consisted of peripheral blood. This rearrangement joins TRBV7-3 to TRBJ1-1, with TRBD1 as a possible D gene (5 bases). The CDR3 DNA is TGTGCCAGCAGGGAGGGGACGGGCAACACTGAAGCTTTCTTT. Protein: CASREGTGNTEAFF. Together with reference TRBV7-3 and TRBJ1-1, the CDR3 gives the full variable domain: GAGVSQTPSNKVTEKGKYVELRCDPISGHTALYWYRQSLGQGPEFLIYFQGTGAADDSGLPNDRFFAVRPEGSVSTLKIQRTERGDSAVYLCASREGTGNTEAFFGQGTRLTVV.